Each of the 30 T cell receptor beta chains below was sequenced from the same sample in a study of beta chain features in type 1 diabetes. Study-wide results and caveats: Shortening of TCRB CDR3s, moderate but significant, appeared in all four CD4+ subsets of Type 1 diabetes patients.

The sequenced template was cDNA made from the entire isolated RNA. TCRdb keeps only in-frame clones here, not all; method: immunoSEQ multiplex PCR. The data show fewer than 350,000 clones, with 15% seen just once and approximately 0.015% held by the top ten. Antigen specificity for these receptors is unknown. Sequencing used naive CD4+ T cells from blood. These receptor sequences come from a man between 18 and 29 years old with type 1 diabetes.

This chain connects TRBV6-5 to TRBJ2-5; TRBD2 is a possible D gene (6 bases). Trimming pared 6 bases from V and 5 bases from J, leaving 13 bases between. The CDR3 is 13 residues long. CDR1 and CDR2 from the germline V gene are MNHEY and SVGAGI. This CDR3 is CASSRRERETQYF. The CDR3 DNA is TGTGCCAGCAGCAGACGGGAGAGGGAGACCCAGTACTTC.

This clone has a handful of counts. This sequence joins TRBV5-4 and TRBJ2-1; 11 bases fit TRBD2. The V gene's germline CDR1 is SGHNT and CDR2 YYREEE (reference sequence). The V gene end was trimmed by 4 bases and the J gene end by 5 bases; junction bases not matched to a gene: 2. This CDR3 is built from 14 residues. This CDR3 reads CASSVLAGDNEQFF. The CDR3 coding sequence is TGTGCCAGCAGCGTACTAGCGGGAGACAATGAGCAGTTCTTC.

The table lists this clone with a few counts. The V gene is TRBV4-1, the J gene TRBJ2-3; 9 nucleotides align to TRBD1. The germline V gene has CDR1 MGHRA and CDR2 YSYEKL. The CDR3 length is 20 residues. Trimming at V came to 0 bases and at J to 4 bases, leaving 17 bases not matched to a gene. The CDR3 loop reads CASSQDRGLQGAPRSDTQYF. The CDR3 bases are TGCGCCAGCAGCCAAGATCGGGGACTACAGGGGGCCCCGCGGTCAGATACGCAGTATTTT.

This clone was counted a few times. This chain uses TRBV30 with TRBJ2-1; TRBD2 matches at 8 bases. Per germline, CDR1 GTSNPN and CDR2 SVGIG (reference sequence). Germline trimming cut 0 bases from V and 7 bases from J; bases unmatched to any gene: 14. The CDR3 runs 17 residues. The DNA for the CDR3 is TGTGCCTGGAGTGTACAATCCGGGAGGGGTTCATGGAATGAGCAGTTCTTC. As protein: CAWSVQSGRGSWNEQFF.

V gene TRBV30 combines with J gene TRBJ1-1, with 7 bases identical to TRBD1. The CDR3 has 14 residues. Germline V lookup: CDR1 GTSNPN, CDR2 SVGIG (reference sequence). J gave up 1 base and V 5 bases, and 7 bases lay outside the gene matches. CDR3 sequence reads: CAWGRRGRNTEAFF. For the CDR3, the DNA is TGTGCCTGGGGCCGGAGGGGGCGGAACACTGAAGCTTTCTTT.

The sample holds a few counts of this clone. The V call is TRBV9, the J call TRBJ1-2, with 8 bases identical to TRBD1. With V trimmed by 4 bases and J by 3 bases, 5 bases remained unmatched. Germline V CDR1 and CDR2: SGDLS, YYNGEE. The CDR3 covers 14 residues. The CDR3 DNA sequence: TGTGCCAGCAGCCACAGGGGGGCTGACTATGGCTACACCTTC. It is translated as CASSHRGADYGYTF.

The rearrangement uses TRBV11-3 and TRBJ2-2; a weak D match, TRBD1 (6 bases). The V gene lost 5 bases and the J gene lost 5 bases, with 12 bases spanning the gap. This CDR3 has 14 amino acids. Germline V lookup: CDR1 SGHNT, CDR2 YENEEA. CDR3 bases: TGTGCCAGCAGCAGTAGGGGGAAAACCGGGGAGCTGTTTTTT. As protein: CASSSRGKTGELFF.

This clone came up a few times. The chain couples TRBV2 to TRBJ2-1; the match to TRBD2 covers 9 bases. Losses at the gene ends were 3 bases for V and 7 bases for J; bases not matched to a gene: 10. Germline CDR1 reads SNHLY; CDR2 reads FYNNEI. The CDR3 runs 16 residues. CDR3 in amino acids: CASSDEAGGQWNEQFF. CDR3 nucleotide sequence: TGTGCCAGCAGTGACGAAGCGGGAGGACAATGGAATGAGCAGTTCTTC.

The CDR3 protein is CASSPQRTSGIKDTQYF. CDR3 DNA sequence: TGTGCCAGCAGCCCCCAAAGGACTAGCGGGATTAAAGATACGCAGTATTTT. The V call is TRBV5-4, the J call TRBJ2-3; TRBD2 aligns across 12 bases. Losses at the gene ends were 4 bases for V and 5 bases for J; bases not matched to a gene: 11. Per germline, CDR1 SGHNT and CDR2 YYREEE (reference sequence). CDR3 size: 17 residues. Looking up the rest from reference TRBV5-4 and TRBJ2-3 gives the full variable domain: ETGVTQSPTHLIKTRGQQVTLRCSSQSGHNTVSWYQQALGQGPQFIFQYYREEENGRGNFPPRFSGLQFPNYSSELNVNALELDDSALYLCASSPQRTSGIKDTQYFGPGTRLTVL.

The rearrangement uses TRBV11-1 and TRBJ2-1; TRBD2 matches at 9 bases. This CDR3 has 17 residues. J gave up 8 bases and V 0 bases, and 11 bases lay outside the gene matches. The germline CDR1 and CDR2 sequences are SGHAT and FQDESV (reference sequence). The CDR3 region has the DNA TGTGCCAGCAGCTTAGCCCTGGGGCGGGAGGGCGGCGATGAGCAGTTCTTC. Protein: CASSLALGREGGDEQFF. The complete variable domain, with remaining parts taken from reference TRBV11-1 and TRBJ2-1, reads EAEVAQSPRYKITEKSQAVAFWCDPISGHATLYWYRQILGQGPELLVQFQDESVVDDSQLPKDRFSAERLKGVDSTLKIQPAELGDSAMYLCASSLALGREGGDEQFFGPGTRLTVL.

About this clone: The junction does not match germline at one end; this may be a read error. V and J are TRBV7-2 and TRBJ2-5; D is possibly TRBD2 (5 bases). The CDR3 covers 16 residues. The germline CDR1 and CDR2 sequences are SGHTA and FQGNSA. This CDR3 is CASSLAPRIQFETQYF. The CDR3 nucleotides read TGTGCCAGCAGCCTAGCTCCTAGAATACAATTTGAGACCCAGTACTTC.

This clone has just a few counts. The chain uses TRBV10-3 and TRBJ1-2; TRBD1 aligns across 8 bases. This CDR3 region has 16 residues. Germline lookup yields CDR1 ENHRY and CDR2 SYGVKD. J lost 0 bases, V lost 0 bases, and 3 bases had no gene match. CDR3 DNA sequence: TGTGCCATCAGTGAGTCGGACAGGGCAACTAACTATGGCTACACCTTC. Translating gives CAISESDRATNYGYTF.

The CDR3 sequence is CASSLDRDYEQYF. In nucleotides, the CDR3 is TGTGCCAGCAGCTTAGACAGGGACTACGAGCAGTACTTC. The rearrangement links TRBV11-2 to TRBJ2-7, with D possibly being TRBD1 (5 bases). V was cut by 0 bases and J by 3 bases, with 6 bases left in between. The CDR3 is made up of 13 amino acids. In germline, CDR1 is SGHAT, CDR2 FQNNGV.

The chain combines TRBV7-9 with TRBJ1-5; no definite D call. V was shortened by 8 bases and J by 3 bases, with 11 bases between the two germline ends. CDR3 size: 13 residues. The germline V gene has CDR1 SEHNR and CDR2 FQNEAQ (reference sequence). The CDR3 region has the DNA TGTGCCAGCCAAGCGGGCACCAATCAGCCCCAGCATTTT. Translated: CASQAGTNQPQHF.

This chain connects TRBV9 to TRBJ2-3; 7 nucleotides line up with TRBD2. The CDR3 is made up of 15 amino acids. The junction had 8 bases not matched to a gene; V was cut back by 2 bases and J by 5 bases. The V gene's germline CDR1 is SGDLS and CDR2 YYNGEE. The CDR3 nucleotides are TGTGCCAGCAGCGTTGGTAGCGGGCTTGGAGATACGCAGTATTTT. It specifies CASSVGSGLGDTQYF. Variable domain in full (rest from reference TRBV9 and TRBJ2-3): DSGVTQTPKHLITATGQRVTLRCSPRSGDLSVYWYQQSLDQGLQFLIQYYNGEERAKGNILERFSAQQFPDLHSELNLSSLELGDSALYFCASSVGSGLGDTQYFGPGTRLTVL.

This sequence joins TRBV7-9 and TRBJ1-2, with TRBD1 identical over 7 bases. Germline CDR1 SEHNR, CDR2 FQNEAQ (reference sequence). V was clipped by 3 bases and J by 1 base; unmatched bases: 8. This CDR3 contains 16 residues. The CDR3 DNA reads as TGTGCCAGCAGCTTGGGTTGGACAGGACGTAACTATGGCTACACCTTC. As protein: CASSLGWTGRNYGYTF.

This clone came up a few times. This chain connects TRBV7-9 to TRBJ2-2; 8 bases are shared with TRBD1. The ends lost 8 bases at V and 0 bases at J; junction bases unmatched: 5. Germline V gene sequence: CDR1 SEHNR, CDR2 FQNEAQ (reference sequence). The CDR3 length is 15 residues. The CDR3, as DNA: TGTGCCAGCGCCGGACAGGGAACGAACACCGGGGAGCTGTTTTTT. It specifies CASAGQGTNTGELFF.

This clone was seen more than once but under ten times. V and J are TRBV6-1 and TRBJ1-2, with D unresolved. V was cut by 2 bases and J by 7 bases, with 14 bases left in between. The CDR3 totals 14 residues. Germline CDR1 and CDR2: MNHNS and SASEGT. The DNA of the CDR3 is TGTGCCAGCAGTGAAAAGTCAGGAAGCTCTGGCTACACCTTC. This translates into CASSEKSGSSGYTF.

This chain links TRBV6-6 with TRBJ2-2, with D perhaps TRBD1 (7 bases). This CDR3 is built from 16 residues. Germline CDR1 and CDR2: MNHNY and SVGAGI (reference sequence). V lost 5 bases, J lost 0 bases, and 13 bases lay in between. The CDR3 nucleotides are TGTGCCAGCAGTCGGGGGACAGCTGCGAACACCGGGGAGCTGTTTTTT. Translating gives CASSRGTAANTGELFF.

This clone has a handful of counts. This chain joins TRBV7-2 and TRBJ2-7, with 7 bases identical to TRBD1. J lost 4 bases, V lost 4 bases, and 1 base had no gene match. Germline V gene data show CDR1 as SGHTA and CDR2 as FQGNSA. There are 12 residues in the CDR3. As DNA, the CDR3 is TGTGCCAGCAGCTCGGACAGGTACGAGCAGTACTTC. Its protein product is CASSSDRYEQYF.

This clone was seen a few times. The rearrangement links TRBV7-9 to TRBJ2-1; 8 bases agree with TRBD1. Trimming removed 5 bases from V and 7 bases from J; junction bases left unmatched: 10. There are 15 residues in the CDR3. Germline CDR1 reads SEHNR; CDR2 reads FQNEAQ (reference sequence). The DNA of the CDR3 is TGTGCCAGCAGCAAGTCCGGGACAGGTGGTAATGAGCAGTTCTTC. Its translation: CASSKSGTGGNEQFF.

This clone appeared a few times. The V gene is TRBV7-9, the J gene TRBJ2-1; the match to TRBD2 covers 10 bases. The CDR3 covers 17 residues. V trimming: 1 base; J trimming: 1 base; junction bases outside the gene matches: 4. Germline-derived CDR1 and CDR2 are SEHNR and FQNEAQ (reference sequence). The CDR3 bases are TGTGCCAGCAGCTTAGTACCAGCGGGGGGGTCCTACAATGAGCAGTTCTTC. It is translated as CASSLVPAGGSYNEQFF.

The chain recombines TRBV6-6 with TRBJ2-7; D is uncertain. The CDR3 is 15 amino acids. V lost 4 bases to trimming and J lost 0 bases, with 13 bases between them. Per the germline V gene, CDR1 is MNHNY and CDR2 is SVGAGI (reference sequence). CDR3 bases: TGTGCCAGCAGTTTCGAGTTTGGAGCCTCCTACGAGCAGTACTTC. This encodes CASSFEFGASYEQYF.

This clone was counted only a few times. This chain uses TRBV30 with TRBJ1-1; D gene unclear. Germline loops: CDR1 GTSNPN, CDR2 SVGIG (reference sequence). The length of the CDR3 is 14 residues. Between the trimmed V and J ends, which lost 3 bases and 3 bases, there was a span of 14 bases. For the CDR3, the DNA is TGTGCCTGGAGGAAATTTACAGCATACACTGAAGCTTTCTTT. Residues: CAWRKFTAYTEAFF.

The sample holds a few counts of this clone. This chain joins TRBV5-4 and TRBJ2-1, with TRBD1 matching over 9 bases. Germline CDR1 SGHNT, CDR2 YYREEE (reference sequence). This CDR3 contains 17 residues. The J segment lost 0 bases and the V segment lost 3 bases, leaving 7 bases of the junction unmatched. Here the CDR3 DNA reads TGTGCCAGCAGCTCGGGGACAGGGCGAGGCTCCTACAATGAGCAGTTCTTC. Translation: CASSSGTGRGSYNEQFF. Using reference TRBV5-4 and TRBJ2-1 for the parts outside the CDR3, the full variable domain is ETGVTQSPTHLIKTRGQQVTLRCSSQSGHNTVSWYQQALGQGPQFIFQYYREEENGRGNFPPRFSGLQFPNYSSELNVNALELDDSALYLCASSSGTGRGSYNEQFFGPGTRLTVL.

The chain recombines TRBV6-5 with TRBJ2-4; 8 bases agree with TRBD1. J gave up 9 bases and V 7 bases, and 8 bases lay outside the gene matches. CDR1 and CDR2 (germline): MNHEY, SVGAGI. This CDR3 is built from 13 residues. Here the CDR3 reads CASIAVQGGIQYF. The CDR3, as DNA: TGTGCCAGCATTGCCGTACAGGGGGGCATTCAGTACTTC.

This clone turned up a few times. V and J are TRBV30 and TRBJ2-7; 7 nucleotides align to TRBD2. With 5 bases clipped from V and 0 bases from J, the junction kept 4 bases outside the gene matches. Germline V gene data show CDR1 as GTSNPN and CDR2 as SVGIG (reference sequence). The CDR3 loop spans 13 amino acids. CDR3 sequence: CAWHSGYSYEQYF. CDR3 DNA: TGTGCCTGGCATAGCGGGTACTCCTACGAGCAGTACTTC.

This clone has more than one count but fewer than ten. The chain has TRBV7-2 and TRBJ1-2; 8 bases agree with TRBD1. Germline CDR1 SGHTA, CDR2 FQGNSA. V lost 6 bases to trimming and J lost 7 bases; unmatched junction nucleotides: 7. The CDR3 totals 13 residues. CDR3 in amino acids: CASRLIRGPGYTF. CDR3 nucleotide sequence: TGTGCCAGCAGGTTGATCAGGGGGCCTGGCTACACCTTC.

This clone was counted only a few times. The gene calls are TRBV4-3 and TRBJ2-3, with TRBD2 matching over 11 bases. From germline, CDR1 is LGHNA and CDR2 YSLEER. The length of the CDR3 is 18 residues. After removal of 1 base from V and 3 bases from J, the junction contained 9 bases not matched to a gene. The CDR3 reads CASSQAGTSGGSTDTQYF. The CDR3 DNA is TGCGCCAGCAGCCAAGCCGGGACTAGCGGAGGCAGTACAGATACGCAGTATTTT.

This clone was picked up a small number of times. The chain is built from TRBV9 and TRBJ1-6, with TRBD1 matching over 8 bases. Germline CDR1 SGDLS, CDR2 YYNGEE. The length of the CDR3 is 15 residues. Losses at the gene ends were 3 bases for V and 7 bases for J; bases not matched to a gene: 6. The CDR3 region has the DNA TGTGCCAGCAGCGGGGGACAGGACATCAATTCACCCCTCCACTTT. The encoded protein is CASSGGQDINSPLHF.